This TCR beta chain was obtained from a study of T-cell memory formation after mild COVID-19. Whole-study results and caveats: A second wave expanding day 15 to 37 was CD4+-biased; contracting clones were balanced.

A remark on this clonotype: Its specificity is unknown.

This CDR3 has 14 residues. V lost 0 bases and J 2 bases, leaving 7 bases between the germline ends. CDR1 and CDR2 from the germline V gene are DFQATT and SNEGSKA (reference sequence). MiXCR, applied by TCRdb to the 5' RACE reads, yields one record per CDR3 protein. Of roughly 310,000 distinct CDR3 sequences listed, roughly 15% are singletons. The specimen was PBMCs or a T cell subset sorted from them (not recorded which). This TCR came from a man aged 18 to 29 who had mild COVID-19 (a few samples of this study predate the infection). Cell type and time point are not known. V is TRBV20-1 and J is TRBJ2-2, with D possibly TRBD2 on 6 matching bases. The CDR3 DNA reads TGCAGTGCTAGAGATAGCGGCAACACCGGGGAGCTGTTTTTT. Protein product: CSARDSGNTGELFF.